The 29 T cell receptor beta chains listed next were all sequenced from one sample in a study of naive and memory T cell subsets. Four PCR rounds used nested alpha and beta constant region primers plus the SP2 primer. TCRdb itself ran the 5' RACE reads through MiXCR, one entry per CDR3 protein. Among approximately 32,000 distinct CDR3 sequences, 15% to 20% were seen once, and the ten largest hold 2.6%. The library had UMIs added by 3' ligation of an oligonucleotide to TCR cDNA. All receptors derive from a female donor in good health.

Only a few counts were recorded for this clonotype. CDR3 amino acids: CASSTYRDASYEQYF. CDR3 sequence (DNA): TGTGCCAGCAGTACGTACAGGGATGCGTCCTACGAGCAGTACTTC. The genes are TRBV6-5 and TRBJ2-7, with TRBD1 as a possible D gene (6 bases). Germline CDR1 and CDR2: MNHEY and SVGAGI. This CDR3 contains 15 residues. Trimming cost V 5 bases and J 1 base, with 15 bases left between them.

This clonotype showed up just a few times. This chain uses TRBV12-3 or TRBV12-4 with TRBJ2-5; D gene unclear. The CDR3 is made up of 15 amino acids. V lost 0 bases, J lost 1 base, and 9 bases lay in between. CDR3 sequence: CASSLAVGSQETQYF. The CDR3 nucleotides are TGTGCCAGCAGTTTAGCGGTAGGAAGCCAAGAGACCCAGTACTTC.

This sequence joins TRBV10-3 and TRBJ2-3; 8 bases line up with TRBD2. The CDR3 consists of 19 residues. V shed 2 bases and J 0 bases; nucleotides not matched to a gene: 13. Germline V gene sequence: CDR1 ENHRY, CDR2 SYGVKD. The DNA of the CDR3 is TGTGCCATCAGTGAGCGACGTTTCTGGGGCGGGGGGAGCACAGATACGCAGTATTTT. Protein sequence: CAISERRFWGGGSTDTQYF.

This clonotype has a single count. The J gene is TRBJ1-6, the V gene TRBV4-1, with D uncertain. The CDR3 totals 12 residues. The germline V gene has CDR1 MGHRA and CDR2 YSYEKL. V lost 4 bases to trimming and J lost 7 bases, with 5 bases between them. The CDR3 region has the DNA TGCGCCAGCAGCCCCACGAATTCACCCCTCCACTTT. It translates to CASSPTNSPLHF.

This clonotype was picked up a small number of times. V gene TRBV6-5 combines with J gene TRBJ1-4; maybe TRBD1 (5 bases). Trimming cost V 6 bases and J 0 bases, with 17 bases left between them. The CDR3 length is 17 residues. CDR1 is MNHEY and CDR2 is SVGAGI in the germline V gene. The CDR3, as DNA: TGTGCCAGCAGCCGTAGACAGCTCGCGGCAACTAATGAAAAACTGTTTTTT. Protein product: CASSRRQLAATNEKLFF.

This clonotype was seen only a few times. The genes are TRBV10-2 and TRBJ1-1; TRBD1 might be the D (5 bases). In germline, CDR1 is WSHSY, CDR2 SAAADI. Trimming left V 2 bases short and J 1 base short, with 11 bases between. The CDR3 contains 15 residues. The CDR3 loop is CASSEKKGQNTEAFF. DNA for the CDR3: TGCGCCAGCAGTGAGAAGAAGGGGCAGAACACTGAAGCTTTCTTT.

Details on this clonotype: This could be a read error, since a much larger clone is one nucleotide away. V usage is TRBV14 and J usage is TRBJ2-4; 8 positions agree with TRBD2. The V gene end was trimmed by 0 bases and the J gene end by 9 bases; junction bases not matched to a gene: 10. There are 16 residues in the CDR3. Germline lookup yields CDR1 SGHDN and CDR2 FVKESK. The CDR3 region is CASSQEGPGGQAIQYF. The CDR3 DNA follows: TGTGCCAGCAGCCAAGAGGGTCCGGGGGGGCAAGCCATTCAGTACTTC.

This clonotype occurred many times. The rearrangement links TRBV6-6 to TRBJ1-5; weak D call: TRBD1 (6 bases). CDR3 size: 17 residues. Trimming took 4 bases from V and 3 from J, leaving 19 bases between them. Germline-derived CDR1 and CDR2 are MNHNY and SVGAGI (reference sequence). DNA for the CDR3: TGTGCCAGCAGTTTCTCAAGATTGGACAGTCTCAATCAGCCCCAGCATTTT. Encoded protein: CASSFSRLDSLNQPQHF.

The J gene is TRBJ1-6, the V gene TRBV5-5; unclear D gene. Between the trimmed V and J ends, which lost 0 bases and 7 bases, there was a span of 8 bases. The CDR3 extends over 14 amino acids. Germline CDR1 and CDR2: SGHKS and YYEKEE (reference sequence). The CDR3 loop is CASSLDSPNSPLHF. CDR3 in DNA: TGTGCCAGCAGCTTGGACAGTCCCAATTCACCCCTCCACTTT.

The rearrangement joins TRBV6-6 to TRBJ2-7; 7 bases map to TRBD1. Germline CDR1 and CDR2: MNHNY and SVGAGI (reference sequence). J was trimmed by 5 bases and V by 6 bases; bases with no gene match: 10. The CDR3 extends over 14 amino acids. The CDR3 loop reads CASSSRRGQDEQYF. CDR3 sequence (DNA): TGTGCCAGCAGCTCGCGAAGAGGACAGGACGAGCAGTACTTC.

The chain joins TRBV15 to TRBJ2-1; D is possibly TRBD1 (6 bases). The length of the CDR3 is 17 residues. The germline gives CDR1 LNHNV, CDR2 YYDKDF (reference sequence). Deletions cut 1 base from V and 0 bases from J, with 13 bases between. CDR3 DNA: TGTGCCACCAGCAGAGGGGGGACACACAGCTCCTACAATGAGCAGTTCTTC. Its translation is CATSRGGTHSSYNEQFF.

This clonotype was detected a few times. The chain employs TRBV12-3 or TRBV12-4 and TRBJ1-2, with TRBD1 matching over 9 bases. The CDR3 extends over 15 amino acids. J was trimmed by 6 bases and V by 6 bases; bases with no gene match: 11. CDR3 sequence: CASSKTGTGRDGYTF. As DNA, the CDR3 is TGTGCCAGCAGCAAAACCGGGACAGGGAGAGATGGCTACACCTTC.

The CDR3 sequence: CASSYSGPSGNTIYF. Written as DNA, the CDR3 is TGTGCCAGCAGTTACAGCGGGCCCTCTGGAAACACCATATATTTT. V and J are TRBV6-5 and TRBJ1-3; D remains unclear. V shed 2 bases and J shed 0 bases, with 8 bases lying between them. Germline CDR1 and CDR2: MNHEY and SVGAGI. CDR3 length: 15 residues.

This clonotype was picked up many times. The chain combines TRBV6-1 with TRBJ2-7; D unresolved. V was shortened by 3 bases and J by 5 bases, with 5 bases between the two germline ends. Germline V gene lookup returns CDR1 MNHNS and CDR2 SASEGT. CDR3 length: 11 residues. CDR3 sequence (DNA): TGTGCCAGCAGTGATCTTGACGAGCAGTACTTC. Residues: CASSDLDEQYF.

The chain uses TRBV5-1 and TRBJ1-1, with TRBD1 identical over 7 bases. The CDR3 has 14 residues. Looked up from germline, CDR1 is SGHRS and CDR2 is YFSETQ. J was trimmed by 1 base and V by 2 bases; bases with no gene match: 2. In DNA, the CDR3 is TGCGCCAGCAGCTTCAGGACAGGGAACACTGAAGCTTTCTTT. Translating it yields CASSFRTGNTEAFF.

The chain has TRBV10-3 and TRBJ2-7; perhaps TRBD1 as D (5 bases). This CDR3 has 12 amino acids. The V and J ends lost 3 bases and 3 bases respectively, with 6 bases between them. From germline, CDR1 is ENHRY and CDR2 SYGVKD. CDR3 coding DNA: TGTGCCATCAGTGAAGACAGCTACGAGCAGTACTTC. This gives the protein CAISEDSYEQYF.

In this sample, this clonotype turned up many times. V and J are TRBV12-3 or TRBV12-4 and TRBJ2-7; perhaps TRBD2 as D (6 bases). The V gene lost 1 base and the J gene lost 4 bases, with 8 bases spanning the gap. This CDR3 is 13 amino acids long. As DNA, the CDR3 is TGTGCCAGCAGTTTAGTAGGAGGGTACGAGCAGTACTTC. Translating it yields CASSLVGGYEQYF.

The chain couples TRBV20-1 to TRBJ1-3; maybe TRBD1 (5 bases). This CDR3 spans 11 amino acids. Germline-derived CDR1 and CDR2 are DFQATT and SNEGSKA (reference sequence). Trimming took 7 bases from V and 2 from J, leaving 6 bases between them. The CDR3 nucleotides read TGCAGTGGGGGGGCTGGAAACACCATATATTTT. This translates into CSGGAGNTIYF.

The sample holds a few counts of this clonotype. J is TRBJ2-3 and V is TRBV20-1, with TRBD2 matching 10 bases. The CDR3 has 15 amino acids. Germline V CDR1 and CDR2: DFQATT, SNEGSKA (reference sequence). The junction had 11 bases not matched to a gene; V was cut back by 7 bases and J by 4 bases. CDR3 coding DNA: TGCAGTGGCCTCCTTAGCGGGGGGAGCGCAGATACGCAGTATTTT. Protein product: CSGLLSGGSADTQYF.

This clonotype came up many times. The rearrangement joins TRBV29-1 to TRBJ1-5; 8 nucleotides agree with TRBD1. The J segment lost 4 bases and the V segment lost 4 bases, leaving 6 bases of the junction unmatched. Germline CDR1 is SQVTM and CDR2 is ANQGSEA. The CDR3 runs to 14 residues. As DNA, the CDR3 is TGCAGCGTTGCTGCAGGGGGCGCGAATCAGCCCCAGCATTTT. It yields the protein CSVAAGGANQPQHF. The whole variable domain, remainder taken from reference TRBV29-1 and TRBJ1-5, is SAVISQKPSRDICQRGTSLTIQCQVDSQVTMMFWYRQQPGQSLTLIATANQGSEATYESGFVIDKFPISRPNLTFSTLTVSNMSPEDSSIYLCSVAAGGANQPQHFGDGTRLSIL.

The genes are TRBV10-3 and TRBJ1-5; D is undetermined. This CDR3 is 15 amino acids long. CDR1 and CDR2 from the germline V gene are ENHRY and SYGVKD. The V end lost 5 bases, the J end lost 3 bases, and 14 bases lay between the germline ends. The chain's CDR3 is CAISPGLESNQPQHF. DNA for the CDR3: TGTGCCATCAGTCCGGGCCTCGAATCCAATCAGCCCCAGCATTTT.

The table lists this clonotype with many counts. This chain uses TRBV7-9 with TRBJ1-5; D is unclear. The germline CDR1 and CDR2 sequences are SEHNR and FQNEAQ (reference sequence). CDR3 length equals 15 residues. V shed 5 bases and J shed 4 bases, with 15 bases lying between them. The CDR3: CASSPSGSANQPQHF. The CDR3 DNA reads TGTGCCAGCAGCCCTTCAGGTTCAGCTAATCAGCCCCAGCATTTT. Together with reference TRBV7-9 and TRBJ1-5, the CDR3 gives the full variable domain: DTGVSQNPRHKITKRGQNVTFRCDPISEHNRLYWYRQTLGQGPEFLTYFQNEAQLEKSRLLSDRFSAERPKGSFSTLEIQRTEQGDSAMYLCASSPSGSANQPQHFGDGTRLSIL.

This clonotype was seen many times. The V call is TRBV6-5, the J call TRBJ1-2; D gene ambiguous. The CDR3 covers 12 residues. Germline CDR1 is MNHEY and CDR2 is SVGAGI. V shed 7 bases and J shed 4 bases, with 10 bases lying between them. The CDR3 DNA follows: TGTGCCAGCATGTCGGGGAGCTATGGCTACACCTTC. This gives the protein CASMSGSYGYTF.

This clonotype is judged medium-sized. The chain carries TRBV29-1 and TRBJ1-1; TRBD1 agrees at 7 bases. CDR1 and CDR2 from the germline V gene are SQVTM and ANQGSEA. The ends lost 6 bases at V and 4 bases at J; junction bases unmatched: 5. The CDR3 length is 12 residues. Here the CDR3 DNA reads TGCAGCGTGAGACAGGGTTCCACTGAAGCTTTCTTT. Translating gives CSVRQGSTEAFF.

This clonotype came up many times. The rearrangement uses TRBV20-1 and TRBJ1-5; D remains unclear. The CDR3 is made up of 16 amino acids. Trimming stripped 0 bases from V and 0 bases from J, with 12 bases between. The germline gives CDR1 DFQATT, CDR2 SNEGSKA (reference sequence). The DNA for the CDR3 is TGCAGTGCTAGAGATGAAGGTTCTTATAGCAATCAGCCCCAGCATTTT. It translates to CSARDEGSYSNQPQHF.

This clonotype was detected many times. CDR3 loop: CASSLASPAYNEQFF. The CDR3 DNA sequence: TGCGCCAGCAGCTTGGCCTCTCCTGCTTACAATGAGCAGTTCTTC. The V and J genes are TRBV5-1 and TRBJ2-1; D is uncertain. Germline lookup yields CDR1 SGHRS and CDR2 YFSETQ. CDR3 length: 15 residues. V was clipped by 0 bases and J by 4 bases, with 11 bases between them.

This clonotype was counted only a few times. The chain employs TRBV10-2 and TRBJ2-3; TRBD2 agrees at 8 bases. CDR3 length: 16 amino acids. The ends lost 2 bases at V and 0 bases at J; junction bases unmatched: 4. Germline CDR1 reads WSHSY; CDR2 reads SAAADI. The CDR3 sequence is CASSERRGASTDTQYF. Written as DNA, the CDR3 is TGCGCCAGCAGTGAGCGGCGGGGGGCTAGCACAGATACGCAGTATTTT.

This clonotype has just a few counts. The chain couples TRBV20-1 to TRBJ2-5; TRBD2 aligns across 15 bases. The V segment lost 6 bases and the J segment 7 bases; nucleotides outside the gene matches: 6. Germline V gene sequence: CDR1 DFQATT, CDR2 SNEGSKA (reference sequence). This CDR3 comprises 14 residues. The CDR3 DNA reads TGCAGTGCGGGGACTAGCGGGGGGCCAGGGACCCAGTACTTC. Its translation: CSAGTSGGPGTQYF.

This clonotype turned up a few times. This sequence joins TRBV12-3 or TRBV12-4 and TRBJ1-5, with TRBD1 matching 8 bases. V trimming: 2 bases; J trimming: 2 bases; junction bases outside the gene matches: 5. This CDR3 spans 16 amino acids. CDR3 in amino acids: CASSLSGGAGNQPQHF. CDR3 coding DNA: TGTGCCAGCAGTTTATCAGGGGGCGCGGGCAATCAGCCCCAGCATTTT.